The rows below give T cell receptor beta chains drawn from one sample of a study of patients and donors after allogeneic stem cell transplantation. One entry per CDR3 protein, called by TCRdb with MiXCR from the RT-PCR reads. The sample yields hundreds of thousands of distinct CDR3 sequences, 16% seen once. The sample consisted of blood, either unsorted or a sorted T cell fraction (not recorded which). The receptors were gathered from a human donor who was either an allogeneic HSCT recipient or a stem cell or donor lymphocyte infusion donor (not recorded which). It is not recorded whose cells these are; they may come from a transplant donor. Both conserved end residues are part of each CDR3. A D gene is named only where the DNA matches it firmly. The listing skips clone size in some rows; elsewhere it reads once, few, many or a size class.

j_call: TRBJ1-6
clone_size: NA
d_call: NA
v_call: TRBV4-1
cdr3_nt: TGCGCCAGCAGCCAACTCGGCCTACTGAATTCACCCCTCCACTTT
cdr3_aa: CASSQLGLLNSPLHF

j_call: TRBJ2-1
clone_size: NA
d_call: TRBD2
v_call: TRBV11-1
cdr3_nt: TGTGCCAGCAGCCGCCTCGGGGTAAGCGGGGGGCATTCCTACAATGAGCAGTTCTTC
cdr3_aa: CASSRLGVSGGHSYNEQFF

j_call: TRBJ2-5
clone_size: many
d_call: TRBD2
v_call: TRBV4-2
cdr3_nt: TGTGCCAGCAGCCAACTTCGACTAGCTAGGGGTATCGGAGAGACCCAGTACTTC
cdr3_aa: CASSQLRLARGIGETQYF

j_call: TRBJ2-1
clone_size: few
d_call: TRBD1
v_call: TRBV5-1
cdr3_nt: TGCGCCAGCAGCCAGCAGACAGGGTTGGAGCAGTTCTTC
cdr3_aa: CASSQQTGLEQFF

j_call: TRBJ2-7
clone_size: many
d_call: NA
v_call: TRBV24-1
cdr3_nt: TGTGCCACCAGTGAAGGAGGGACACCCTACGAGCAGTACTTC
cdr3_aa: CATSEGGTPYEQYF

j_call: TRBJ2-7
clone_size: NA
d_call: NA
v_call: TRBV6-2/TRBV6-3
cdr3_nt: TGTGCCAGCAGTTACGGATCCTCACCGGGCCAGCAGTACTTC
cdr3_aa: CASSYGSSPGQQYF

j_call: TRBJ1-1
clone_size: few
d_call: NA
v_call: TRBV18
cdr3_nt: TGTGCCAGCTCACCCCATGTCGACACTGAAGCTTTCTTT
cdr3_aa: CASSPHVDTEAFF

j_call: TRBJ1-1
clone_size: NA
d_call: NA
v_call: TRBV20-1
cdr3_nt: TGCAGTAGCGGGACTGCCGGGGTTGGCACTGAAGCTTTCTTT
cdr3_aa: CSSGTAGVGTEAFF

j_call: TRBJ1-2
clone_size: NA
d_call: NA
v_call: TRBV10-3
cdr3_nt: TGTGCCATCAGCAGGGAATTGGGAACCCCACCTTTCGGCGGCTACACCTTC
cdr3_aa: CAISRELGTPPFGGYTF

j_call: TRBJ2-7
clone_size: NA
d_call: TRBD1
v_call: TRBV7-9
cdr3_nt: TGTGCCAGCAGCGGGCGAACAGGGGGCGAGCAGTACTTC
cdr3_aa: CASSGRTGGEQYF

j_call: TRBJ2-4
clone_size: medium-sized
d_call: NA
v_call: TRBV12-3/TRBV12-4
cdr3_nt: TGTGCCAGCACAAGGACGACCGGGGGCATTCAGTACTTC
cdr3_aa: CASTRTTGGIQYF

j_call: TRBJ1-1
clone_size: NA
d_call: NA
v_call: TRBV29-1
cdr3_nt: TGCAGCGTTAGACTACCCCTCGCTGCAGGGCTTTGGAACACTGAAGCTTTCTTT
cdr3_aa: CSVRLPLAAGLWNTEAFF

j_call: TRBJ2-3
clone_size: few
d_call: NA
v_call: TRBV9
cdr3_nt: TGTGCCAGCAGCGCGACAGACCCCACAGATACGCAGTATTTT
cdr3_aa: CASSATDPTDTQYF

j_call: TRBJ2-1
clone_size: few
d_call: TRBD2
v_call: TRBV30
cdr3_nt: TGTGCCTGGATGGGACCTGGGGGGGGATCATCCTTC
cdr3_aa: CAWMGPGGGSSF

j_call: TRBJ2-5
clone_size: NA
d_call: NA
v_call: TRBV14
cdr3_nt: TGTGCCAGCAGCCAGCAGGGACTCCAAGAGACCCAGTACTTC
cdr3_aa: CASSQQGLQETQYF

j_call: TRBJ2-5
clone_size: few
d_call: TRBD2
v_call: TRBV29-1
cdr3_nt: TGCAGCGTTGGAGGACGGGGGGAGGAAGAGACCCAGTACTTC
cdr3_aa: CSVGGRGEEETQYF

j_call: TRBJ1-5
clone_size: few
d_call: TRBD1
v_call: TRBV12-3/TRBV12-4
cdr3_nt: TGTGCCAGCAGAACGGGACAGGGGAAGGATCAGCCCCAGCATTTT
cdr3_aa: CASRTGQGKDQPQHF

j_call: TRBJ2-5
clone_size: NA
d_call: TRBD2
v_call: TRBV24-1
cdr3_nt: TGTGCCACCAGTGACCCGACTAGCGGGGGGAACTTGGGATTCCAAGAGACCCAGTACTTC
cdr3_aa: CATSDPTSGGNLGFQETQYF

j_call: TRBJ1-5
clone_size: NA
d_call: NA
v_call: TRBV19
cdr3_nt: TGTGCCAGTAGTATAAGTGTTGGGCGATACTATCAGCCCCAGCATTTT
cdr3_aa: CASSISVGRYYQPQHF

j_call: TRBJ1-2
clone_size: many
d_call: NA
v_call: TRBV20-1
cdr3_nt: TGCAGTGCTAGAGGCCACTCCTCTAACTATGGCTACACCTTC
cdr3_aa: CSARGHSSNYGYTF

j_call: TRBJ2-1
clone_size: many
d_call: NA
v_call: TRBV29-1
cdr3_nt: TGCAGCGAGCTCCCCAGCTCCTACAATGAGCAGTTCTTC
cdr3_aa: CSELPSSYNEQFF

j_call: TRBJ2-1
clone_size: NA
d_call: NA
v_call: TRBV12-3/TRBV12-4
cdr3_nt: TGTGCCAGCAAAGAGAGGGCTAATGAGCAGTTCTTC
cdr3_aa: CASKERANEQFF

j_call: TRBJ2-5
clone_size: NA
d_call: NA
v_call: TRBV30
cdr3_nt: TGTGCCTGGACGGGGTGGGCACAAGAGACCCAGTACTTC
cdr3_aa: CAWTGWAQETQYF

j_call: TRBJ2-3
clone_size: few
d_call: TRBD2
v_call: TRBV5-5
cdr3_nt: TGTGCCAGCAGCTCACCCCGGGGGGGGGATACGCAGTATTTT
cdr3_aa: CASSSPRGGDTQYF

j_call: TRBJ2-7
clone_size: NA
d_call: TRBD1
v_call: TRBV20-1
cdr3_nt: TGCAGTGCTAGGCGACAGGGAACCTACGAGCAGTACTTC
cdr3_aa: CSARRQGTYEQYF

j_call: TRBJ2-2
clone_size: NA
d_call: NA
v_call: TRBV7-9
cdr3_nt: TGTGCCAGCAGCTTTAGCATCCGAGCCGGGGAGCTGTTTTTT
cdr3_aa: CASSFSIRAGELFF

j_call: TRBJ2-1
clone_size: NA
d_call: NA
v_call: TRBV6-5
cdr3_nt: TGTGCCAGCAGTTACCCAAAGGGACGGAGCTCCTACAATGAGCAGTTCTTC
cdr3_aa: CASSYPKGRSSYNEQFF

j_call: TRBJ1-2
clone_size: few
d_call: NA
v_call: TRBV14
cdr3_nt: TGTGCCAGCAGCCAAGATCGCGGGGGTGGCTACACCTTC
cdr3_aa: CASSQDRGGGYTF

j_call: TRBJ2-4
clone_size: few
d_call: TRBD2
v_call: TRBV20-1
cdr3_nt: TGCAGTGCGGCCGGACTAGCTGGAGTTCAGTACTTC
cdr3_aa: CSAAGLAGVQYF

j_call: TRBJ2-1
clone_size: NA
d_call: TRBD2
v_call: TRBV13
cdr3_nt: TGTGCCAGCAGCATGCTAGCGGGAGGGCCGATCGGGACCTACAATGAGCAGTTCTTC
cdr3_aa: CASSMLAGGPIGTYNEQFF

j_call: TRBJ1-1
clone_size: NA
d_call: NA
v_call: TRBV7-9
cdr3_nt: TGTGCCAGCAGCTTTGGGCTCCTCCAGGTGAACACTGAAGCTTTCTTT
cdr3_aa: CASSFGLLQVNTEAFF

j_call: TRBJ2-5
clone_size: few
d_call: TRBD1
v_call: TRBV29-1
cdr3_nt: TGCAGCGTTGGGGACAGCCACGAGTACCAAGAGACCCAGTACTTC
cdr3_aa: CSVGDSHEYQETQYF

j_call: TRBJ1-1
clone_size: once
d_call: NA
v_call: TRBV11-2
cdr3_nt: TGTGCCAGCAGCTTAGTAGGCCAGGGTCGAGGCACTGAAGCTTTCTTT
cdr3_aa: CASSLVGQGRGTEAFF

j_call: TRBJ2-1
clone_size: few
d_call: NA
v_call: TRBV11-2
cdr3_nt: TGTGCCAGCAGCTTAACCCCAGCGAGCTCCTACAATGAGCAGTTCTTC
cdr3_aa: CASSLTPASSYNEQFF

j_call: TRBJ2-3
clone_size: NA
d_call: NA
v_call: TRBV2
cdr3_nt: TGTGCCAGCGAGGGTCCTACGGTTCGGGGATTGAATACGCAGTATTTT
cdr3_aa: CASEGPTVRGLNTQYF

j_call: TRBJ2-1
clone_size: few
d_call: NA
v_call: TRBV20-1
cdr3_nt: TGCAGTGCTAGTCTCTGGGAGATGGTGGGAGACAATGAGCAGTTCTTC
cdr3_aa: CSASLWEMVGDNEQFF

j_call: TRBJ2-1
clone_size: many
d_call: NA
v_call: TRBV29-1
cdr3_nt: TGCAGCGTTGTCTCGGGCGTCAGGGGTGATGAGCAGTTCTTC
cdr3_aa: CSVVSGVRGDEQFF

j_call: TRBJ2-3
clone_size: few
d_call: NA
v_call: TRBV5-1
cdr3_nt: TGCGCCAGCAGCTTGAGGATAAGCACAGATACGCAGTATTTT
cdr3_aa: CASSLRISTDTQYF

j_call: TRBJ1-1
clone_size: NA
d_call: TRBD1
v_call: TRBV29-1
cdr3_nt: TGCAGCGTGGAGAGGACAGGGCTCACTGAAGCTTTCTTT
cdr3_aa: CSVERTGLTEAFF

j_call: TRBJ2-7
clone_size: few
d_call: NA
v_call: TRBV15
cdr3_nt: TGTGCCACCAGCAGGACTCCCGACGCGTCGCAGTACTTC
cdr3_aa: CATSRTPDASQYF

j_call: TRBJ2-1
clone_size: many
d_call: NA
v_call: TRBV6-5
cdr3_nt: TGTGCCAGCAGTTACTCGAACCCCTACAATGAGCAGTTCTTC
cdr3_aa: CASSYSNPYNEQFF

j_call: TRBJ2-5
clone_size: NA
d_call: TRBD1
v_call: TRBV5-5
cdr3_nt: TGTGCCAGCAGTCAACGGACAGGGGGTTTTGTGGGAGAGACCCAGTACTTC
cdr3_aa: CASSQRTGGFVGETQYF

j_call: TRBJ1-2
clone_size: NA
d_call: NA
v_call: TRBV7-9
cdr3_nt: TGTGCCAGCAGCCGCTGGGGGCTCTCGAACTATGGCTACACCTTC
cdr3_aa: CASSRWGLSNYGYTF

j_call: TRBJ1-1
clone_size: few
d_call: NA
v_call: TRBV6-5
cdr3_nt: TGTGCCAGCAGTTATCGGGGGGATGCTGAAGCTTTCTTT
cdr3_aa: CASSYRGDAEAFF

j_call: TRBJ2-2
clone_size: NA
d_call: NA
v_call: TRBV25-1
cdr3_nt: TGTGCCAGCGTCCCCCGTCGGGGCGGGGAGCTGTTTTTT
cdr3_aa: CASVPRRGGELFF

j_call: TRBJ2-1
clone_size: many
d_call: NA
v_call: TRBV5-1
cdr3_nt: TGCGCCAGCAGTTCCACCCTTCAGGGGCAGTTCTTC
cdr3_aa: CASSSTLQGQFF

j_call: TRBJ2-7
clone_size: NA
d_call: NA
v_call: TRBV7-2
cdr3_nt: TGTGCCAGCAGCTGGGACTCTATATACGAGCAGTACTTC
cdr3_aa: CASSWDSIYEQYF

j_call: TRBJ1-1
clone_size: few
d_call: NA
v_call: TRBV7-9
cdr3_nt: TGTGCCAGCAGCTTCGTTCAGGCGACTGAAGCTTTCTTT
cdr3_aa: CASSFVQATEAFF

j_call: TRBJ1-5
clone_size: many
d_call: NA
v_call: TRBV20-1
cdr3_nt: TGCAGTGCTACTTCGGGACAAAATCCCGACCCGTTCAGGCCCCAGCATTTT
cdr3_aa: CSATSGQNPDPFRPQHF

j_call: TRBJ1-5
clone_size: NA
d_call: NA
v_call: TRBV20-1
cdr3_nt: TGCAGTGCTAGCCTAGTCGAGGGCAATCAGCCCCAGCATTTT
cdr3_aa: CSASLVEGNQPQHF

j_call: TRBJ2-4
clone_size: few
d_call: TRBD2
v_call: TRBV2
cdr3_nt: TGTGCCAGCAGTTGGGGTGGACGGGAGGGGGCCAAAAACATTCAGTACTTC
cdr3_aa: CASSWGGREGAKNIQYF